Shown below are 9 T cell receptor beta chains from a single sample sequenced in a study of T cell responses to AZD1222 COVID-19 vaccine. Here immunoSEQ multiplex PCR was the method, and the copy in TCRdb shows in-frame clones only, minus some. The sample has 80,000 or so clones; around nine tenths are singletons. The sample consisted of peripheral blood, taken on day 0 of MenACWY control vaccination. These receptors were obtained from an adult in good health.

This clone was detected a few times. The chain has TRBV19 and TRBJ1-5; D is uncertain. The CDR3 spans 15 residues. Germline loops: CDR1 LNHDA, CDR2 SQIVND (reference sequence). Trimming removed 8 bases at V and 0 bases at J, with 14 bases between. CDR3 residues: CASALTDNSNQPQHF. CDR3 nucleotides: TGTGCCAGTGCCCTGACGGATAATAGCAATCAGCCCCAGCATTTT.

V usage is TRBV25-1 and J usage is TRBJ1-1; D call uncertain. Germline V gives CDR1 MGHDK, CDR2 SYGVNS. V lost 7 bases, J lost 4 bases, and 16 bases lay in between. The CDR3 extends over 14 amino acids. CDR3 sequence reads: CASKKSGEGTEAFF. The CDR3 DNA follows: TGTGCCAGCAAGAAAAGTGGTGAGGGCACTGAAGCTTTCTTT.

V and J are TRBV3-1 (or the pseudogene TRBV3-2) and TRBJ2-3; D ambiguous. The CDR3 contains 17 residues. Trimming left V 3 bases short and J 2 bases short, with 18 bases between. Germline CDR1 and CDR2: LGHDT and YNNKEL (reference sequence). Here the CDR3 reads CASSQMRRQTVTDTQYF. DNA of the CDR3: TGTGCCAGCAGCCAGATGCGGCGGCAGACGGTCACAGATACGCAGTATTTT.

The rearrangement links TRBV2 to TRBJ2-1, with TRBD2 as a possible D gene (8 bases). CDR1 and CDR2 from the germline V gene are SNHLY and FYNNEI. The V end was cut by 10 bases, the J end by 4 bases, with 17 bases between. The CDR3 contains 14 residues. The CDR3, as DNA: TGTGCCAATATCCGGGAGGGGGCGTACAATGAGCAGTTCTTC. Amino acid sequence: CANIREGAYNEQFF.

The chain carries TRBV25-1 and TRBJ2-1; 12 bases are a match to TRBD2. Germline values: CDR1 MGHDK, CDR2 SYGVNS. The trim removed 10 bases at V and 5 bases at J, leaving 12 bases unmatched. This CDR3 has 16 amino acids. Here the CDR3 reads CATQVTSGSMDNEQFF. As DNA, the CDR3 is TGTGCCACCCAGGTGACTAGCGGGAGCATGGACAATGAGCAGTTCTTC.

The V gene is TRBV3-1 (or the pseudogene TRBV3-2), the J gene TRBJ1-4; no reliable D call. Germline V gene sequence: CDR1 LGHDT, CDR2 YNNKEL (reference sequence). The CDR3 loop spans 11 amino acids. The ends were cut back, 6 bases at V and 7 bases at J, with 6 bases in the middle. CDR3 sequence (DNA): TGTGCCAGCAGTAAGAGTGAAAAACTGTTTTTT. This codes for CASSKSEKLFF.

Only one count was recorded for this clone. This rearrangement joins TRBV6-5 to TRBJ2-5; possible D gene TRBD2, 5 bases. Trimming took 5 bases from V and 4 from J, leaving 14 bases between them. In germline, CDR1 is MNHEY, CDR2 SVGAGI. The CDR3 is 14 residues long. CDR3 DNA: TGTGCCAGCAGTCGGCCGCTGGGGAGAGAGACCCAGTACTTC. Its protein product is CASSRPLGRETQYF.

V is TRBV28 and J is TRBJ2-1; 8 nucleotides align to TRBD2. The CDR3 is 15 amino acids. In germline, CDR1 is MDHEN, CDR2 SYDVKM. J gave up 8 bases and V 7 bases, and 13 bases lay outside the gene matches. CDR3 residues: CASTYGTSLPYEQFF. The CDR3 DNA reads TGTGCCAGCACTTACGGGACTAGTCTCCCCTATGAGCAGTTCTTC. Complete variable domain (other parts from reference TRBV28 and TRBJ2-1): DVKVTQSSRYLVKRTGEKVFLECVQDMDHENMFWYRQDPGLGLRLIYFSYDVKMKEKGDIPEGYSVSREKKERFSLILESASTNQTSMYLCASTYGTSLPYEQFFGPGTRLTVL.

The V and J genes are TRBV28 and TRBJ2-5; the match to TRBD1 covers 10 bases. V was clipped by 5 bases and J by 2 bases; unmatched bases: 17. Per germline, CDR1 MDHEN and CDR2 SYDVKM. The CDR3 contains 19 residues. Here the CDR3 reads CASSPTPGTRTGGQETQYF. CDR3 nucleotide sequence: TGTGCCAGCAGTCCGACCCCGGGGACACGGACAGGGGGACAAGAGACCCAGTACTTC.